These T cell receptor beta chains were read from a single sample in a study of T cell responses to AZD1222 COVID-19 vaccine. The repertoire was sequenced with immunoSEQ multiplex PCR; TCRdb's copy has only in-frame clones and lacks some. The sample has 120,000 or so clones; more than 75% are singletons. The sample was peripheral blood, taken on day 0 of AZD1222 vaccination. Source of these receptors: an adult in good health. The CDR3 runs from the conserved cysteine through the conserved F or W. Each record gives: J gene, clone size, CDR3 length, V gene, D gene, CDR3 protein, CDR3 DNA. The D gene is left open where the match is weak. Expanded clones get a size class; other rows say once, few or many, or leave the size out.

TRBJ1-1	few	13	TRBV5-1	.	CASSAATNTEAFF	TGCGCCAGCAGCGCAGCAACGAACACTGAAGCTTTCTTT
TRBJ2-3	.	16	TRBV5-4	TRBD2	CASSQTSGGPGGTQYF	TGTGCCAGCAGCCAAACTAGCGGGGGCCCCGGGGGTACGCAGTATTTT
TRBJ1-6	few	14	TRBV5-1	.	CASSPDGMNSPLHF	TGCGCCAGCAGCCCGGACGGGATGAATTCACCCCTCCACTTT
TRBJ2-2	.	12	TRBV5-1	.	CASSRNTGELFF	TGCGCCAGCAGCAGAAATACCGGGGAGCTGTTTTTT
TRBJ1-5	.	16	TRBV7-2	.	CASSVSPRGTNQPQHF	TGTGCCAGCAGCGTCAGTCCACGAGGAACCAATCAGCCCCAGCATTTT
TRBJ1-1	.	11	TRBV5-1	.	CASRMNTEAFF	TGCGCCAGCAGGATGAACACTGAAGCTTTCTTT
TRBJ2-3	.	14	TRBV3-1/TRBV3-2	.	CASSPQTGTDTQYF	TGTGCCAGCAGCCCCCAGACAGGCACAGATACGCAGTATTTT
TRBJ2-7	few	12	TRBV6-2/TRBV6-3	.	CASSYSAPGQYF	TGTGCCAGCAGTTACTCAGCTCCCGGGCAGTACTTC
TRBJ1-1	.	11	TRBV11-2	.	CASSLAGEAFF	TGTGCCAGCAGCTTGGCAGGAGAAGCTTTCTTT
TRBJ1-5	few	16	TRBV7-8	.	CASSSRPGPGGQPQHF	TGTGCCAGCAGCTCTAGGCCGGGCCCAGGAGGTCAGCCCCAGCATTTT
TRBJ1-2	.	14	TRBV28	TRBD1	CASSQGQGNYGYTF	TGTGCCAGCAGCCAGGGACAGGGCAACTATGGCTACACCTTC
TRBJ2-6	.	16	TRBV28	.	CASSAPGNSGANVLTF	TGTGCCAGCAGTGCCCCAGGGAACTCTGGGGCCAACGTCCTGACTTTC
TRBJ1-1	.	13	TRBV20-1	.	CSASRGEGTEAFF	TGCAGTGCTAGTAGGGGGGAGGGCACTGAAGCTTTCTTT
TRBJ1-4	once	16	TRBV5-4	TRBD1	CASSRDRVGTNEKLFF	TGTGCCAGCAGTCGGGACAGGGTGGGGACTAATGAAAAACTGTTTTTT
TRBJ2-7	.	13	TRBV29-1	.	CSVVIGDTYEQYF	TGCAGCGTTGTGATAGGGGATACCTACGAGCAGTACTTC
TRBJ2-3	.	14	TRBV3-1/TRBV3-2	TRBD1	CASSQWDRGDTQYF	TGTGCCAGCAGCCAGTGGGACAGGGGCGATACGCAGTATTTT
TRBJ2-3	.	17	TRBV6-2/TRBV6-3	.	CASSLGSLGGYTDTQYF	TGTGCCAGCAGTTTGGGGTCCTTGGGGGGCTACACAGATACGCAGTATTTT
TRBJ1-5	.	15	TRBV6-6	.	CASSYAPGAGQPQHF	TGTGCCAGCAGTTACGCCCCCGGGGCTGGGCAGCCCCAGCATTTT
TRBJ2-2	.	16	TRBV5-1	TRBD1	CASSFLGQGETGELFF	TGCGCCAGCAGCTTCCTGGGACAGGGGGAGACCGGGGAGCTGTTTTTT
TRBJ1-4	.	13	TRBV2	.	CASSEARGRNLFF	TGTGCCAGCAGTGAAGCGCGGGGGAGAAATCTGTTTTTT
TRBJ1-5	.	14	TRBV19	.	CASSISQNGQPQHF	TGTGCCAGTAGTATAAGTCAGAATGGTCAGCCCCAGCATTTT
TRBJ2-2	.	16	TRBV2	.	CASRPDRSGNTGELFF	TGTGCCAGCCGTCCCGACAGGAGCGGGAACACCGGGGAGCTGTTTTTT
TRBJ2-7	.	16	TRBV5-1	TRBD1	CASSQAGGQSTYEQYF	TGCGCCAGCAGCCAGGCTGGGGGACAGAGTACCTACGAGCAGTACTTC
TRBJ1-2	once	13	TRBV2	.	CASSEARVYGYTF	TGTGCCAGCAGTGAAGCCAGGGTCTATGGCTACACCTTC
TRBJ1-4	.	15	TRBV6-5	.	CASSYGPTTNEKLFF	TGTGCCAGCAGTTACGGCCCGACAACTAATGAAAAACTGTTTTTT
TRBJ2-3	.	14	TRBV28	.	CASSSGPRPDTQYF	TGTGCCAGCAGCAGTGGGCCGAGGCCAGATACGCAGTATTTT
TRBJ1-1	.	14	TRBV5-4	.	CASSYRSKNTEAFF	TGTGCCAGCAGCTACCGGTCCAAGAACACTGAAGCTTTCTTT
TRBJ1-3	few	15	TRBV7-2	.	CASSLAKGTGNTIYF	TGTGCCAGCAGCTTAGCGAAGGGGACTGGAAACACCATATATTTT
TRBJ2-2	.	14	TRBV5-1	.	CASSLPGLGGELFF	TGCGCCAGCAGCTTACCAGGGTTGGGCGGGGAGCTGTTTTTT
TRBJ1-1	.	15	TRBV5-1	.	CASSLDTGRNTEAFF	TGCGCCAGCAGCTTGGATACGGGGCGAAACACTGAAGCTTTCTTT
TRBJ1-3	.	14	TRBV9	.	CASSDRPGGNTIYF	TGTGCCAGCAGCGACAGGCCAGGGGGAAACACCATATATTTT
TRBJ2-5	once	15	TRBV19	.	CASSIPTGGWETQYF	TGTGCCAGTAGTATACCGACAGGAGGTTGGGAGACCCAGTACTTC
TRBJ2-2	.	15	TRBV7-9	.	CASSPRGTETGELFF	TGTGCCAGCAGCCCCCGGGGGACAGAGACCGGGGAGCTGTTTTTT
TRBJ2-1	.	15	TRBV7-2	TRBD2	CASSFVAGEGNEQFF	TGTGCCAGCAGCTTTGTAGCGGGGGAGGGCAATGAGCAGTTCTTC
TRBJ2-1	.	11	TRBV30	.	CAWSVPSEQFF	TGTGCCTGGAGTGTACCTTCCGAGCAGTTCTTC
TRBJ2-1	once	15	TRBV19	TRBD2	CASSILLAAGYEQFF	TGTGCCAGTAGTATACTACTAGCGGCGGGCTATGAGCAGTTCTTC
TRBJ1-6	.	17	TRBV11-2	.	CASSSRSGQLGNSPLHF	TGTGCCAGCAGCTCGAGAAGTGGTCAGCTCGGAAATTCACCCCTCCACTTT
TRBJ2-7	few	13	TRBV7-9	TRBD1	CASSYDRGYEQYF	TGTGCCAGCAGCTACGACAGGGGGTACGAGCAGTACTTC
TRBJ2-3	.	16	TRBV3-1/TRBV3-2	TRBD2	CASSQGSGAGTDTQYF	TGTGCCAGCAGCCAAGGTAGCGGGGCCGGCACAGATACGCAGTATTTT
TRBJ2-2	.	16	TRBV27	.	CASSLGPNSDTGELFF	TGTGCCAGCAGCCTAGGCCCGAACAGCGACACCGGGGAGCTGTTTTTT